This TCR beta chain derives from a study of cytomegalovirus exposure and HLA in healthy donors. Study-wide context: Later, an analysis reported that the 95 to 150 validation repertoires had used the same platform as the roughly 720 first-cohort repertoires. General study points: It was reported that the classifier diagnosed cytomegalovirus status with high specificity and sensitivity in both the original and validation cohorts. The tendency of first-cohort TCR clusters to co-occur in the 110 or so validation repertoires emerged from a later analysis.

TCRdb's table, derived via immunoSEQ multiplex PCR, lists solely in-frame clones and lacks some. Altogether about 200,000 clones are present, around nine tenths being singletons, with the ten largest covering 1.5% to 2.5%. Trimming removed 3 bases at V and 2 bases at J, with 9 bases between. Per the germline V gene, CDR1 is SGHVS and CDR2 is FQNEAQ. This CDR3 spans 14 amino acids. Worth noting for this clone: The antigen remains unidentified.

The specimen sequenced was PBMCs. This TCR was sampled from a young woman in good health and CMV-seropositive. This chain joins TRBV7-8 and TRBJ2-3; no definite D call. The CDR3 nucleotides are TGTGCCAGCAGCTTTAGCCGGCACACAGATACGCAGTATTTT. Protein sequence: CASSFSRHTDTQYF.